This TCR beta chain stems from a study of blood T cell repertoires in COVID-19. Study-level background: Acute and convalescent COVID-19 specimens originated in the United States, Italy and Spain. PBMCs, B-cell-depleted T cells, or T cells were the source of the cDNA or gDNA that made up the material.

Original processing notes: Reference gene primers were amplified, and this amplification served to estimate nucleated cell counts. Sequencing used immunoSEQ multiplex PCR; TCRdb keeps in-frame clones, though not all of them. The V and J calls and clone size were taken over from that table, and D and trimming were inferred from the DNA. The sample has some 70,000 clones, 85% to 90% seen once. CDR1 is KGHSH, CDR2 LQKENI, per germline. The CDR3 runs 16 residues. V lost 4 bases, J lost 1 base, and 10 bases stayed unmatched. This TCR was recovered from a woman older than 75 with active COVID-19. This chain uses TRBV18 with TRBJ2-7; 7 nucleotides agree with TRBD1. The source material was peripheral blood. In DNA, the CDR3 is TGTGCCAGCTCACGAATACCGGGACAGCTTTCCTACGAGCAGTACTTC. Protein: CASSRIPGQLSYEQYF.